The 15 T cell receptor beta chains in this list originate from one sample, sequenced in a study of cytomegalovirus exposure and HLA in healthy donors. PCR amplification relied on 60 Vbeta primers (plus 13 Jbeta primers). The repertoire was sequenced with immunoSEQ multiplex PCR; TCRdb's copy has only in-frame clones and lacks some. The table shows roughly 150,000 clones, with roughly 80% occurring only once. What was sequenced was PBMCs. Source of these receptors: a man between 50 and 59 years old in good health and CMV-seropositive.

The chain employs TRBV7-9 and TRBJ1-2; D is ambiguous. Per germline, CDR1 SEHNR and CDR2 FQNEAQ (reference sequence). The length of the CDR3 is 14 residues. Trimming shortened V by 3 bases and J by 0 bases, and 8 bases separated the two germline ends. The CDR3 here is CASSLSAPNYGYTF. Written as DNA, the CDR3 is TGTGCCAGCAGCTTGAGCGCTCCTAACTATGGCTACACCTTC.

Written as DNA, the CDR3 is TGTGCCAGCCCCACCTTTCCTAGCGGGGGAGACAATGAGCAGTTCTTC. Amino acids: CASPTFPSGGDNEQFF. The J gene is TRBJ2-1, the V gene TRBV19; 10 bases map to TRBD2. J gave up 5 bases and V 9 bases, and 13 bases lay outside the gene matches. This CDR3 contains 16 residues. Germline CDR1 LNHDA, CDR2 SQIVND (reference sequence).

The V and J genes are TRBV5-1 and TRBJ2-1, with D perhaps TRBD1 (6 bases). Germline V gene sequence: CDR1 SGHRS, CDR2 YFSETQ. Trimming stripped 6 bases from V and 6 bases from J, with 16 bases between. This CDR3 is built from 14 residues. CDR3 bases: TGCGCCAGCACCCCCGGACAGAGTAGCAATGAGCAGTTCTTC. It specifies CASTPGQSSNEQFF.

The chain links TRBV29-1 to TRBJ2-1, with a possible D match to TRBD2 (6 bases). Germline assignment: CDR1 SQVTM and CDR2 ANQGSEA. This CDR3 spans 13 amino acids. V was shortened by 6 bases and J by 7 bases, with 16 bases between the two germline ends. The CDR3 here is CSVPLWGENEQFF. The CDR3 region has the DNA TGCAGCGTCCCTCTATGGGGGGAAAATGAGCAGTTCTTC.

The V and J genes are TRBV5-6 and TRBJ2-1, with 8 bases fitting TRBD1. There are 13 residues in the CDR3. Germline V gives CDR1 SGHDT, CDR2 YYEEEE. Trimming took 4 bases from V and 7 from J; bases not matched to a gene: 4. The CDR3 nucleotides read TGTGCCAGCAGCATGACAGGGGTTAATGAGCAGTTCTTC. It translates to CASSMTGVNEQFF.

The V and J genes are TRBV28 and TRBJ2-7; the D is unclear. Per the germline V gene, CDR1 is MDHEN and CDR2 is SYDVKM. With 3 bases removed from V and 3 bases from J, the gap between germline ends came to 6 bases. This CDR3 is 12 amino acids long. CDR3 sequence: CASSFRFYEQYF. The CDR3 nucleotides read TGTGCCAGCAGTTTTCGGTTCTACGAGCAGTACTTC.

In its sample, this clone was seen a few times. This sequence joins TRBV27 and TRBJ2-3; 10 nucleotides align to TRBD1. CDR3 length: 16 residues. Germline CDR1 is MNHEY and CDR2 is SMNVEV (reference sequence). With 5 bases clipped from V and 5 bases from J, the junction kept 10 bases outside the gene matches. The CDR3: CASSTKDRGRVDTQYF. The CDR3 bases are TGTGCCAGCAGTACAAAAGACAGGGGGCGGGTAGATACGCAGTATTTT.

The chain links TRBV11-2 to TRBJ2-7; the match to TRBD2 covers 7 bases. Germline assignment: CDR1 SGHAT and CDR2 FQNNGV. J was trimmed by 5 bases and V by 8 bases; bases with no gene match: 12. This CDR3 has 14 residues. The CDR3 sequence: CASLPRWEGHEQYF. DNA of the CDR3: TGTGCCAGCCTCCCCCGGTGGGAGGGTCACGAGCAGTACTTC.

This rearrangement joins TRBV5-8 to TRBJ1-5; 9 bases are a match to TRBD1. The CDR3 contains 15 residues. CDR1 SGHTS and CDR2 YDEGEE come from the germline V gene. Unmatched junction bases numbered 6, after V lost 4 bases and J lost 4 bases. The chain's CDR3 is CASSADRGGNQPQHF. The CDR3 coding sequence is TGTGCCAGCAGCGCGGACAGGGGTGGAAATCAGCCCCAGCATTTT.

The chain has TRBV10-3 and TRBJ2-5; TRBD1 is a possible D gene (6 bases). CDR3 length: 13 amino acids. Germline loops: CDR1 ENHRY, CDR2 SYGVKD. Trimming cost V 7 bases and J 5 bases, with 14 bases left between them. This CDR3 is CAIKGDGGETQYF. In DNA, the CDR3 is TGTGCCATCAAGGGGGACGGCGGGGAGACCCAGTACTTC.

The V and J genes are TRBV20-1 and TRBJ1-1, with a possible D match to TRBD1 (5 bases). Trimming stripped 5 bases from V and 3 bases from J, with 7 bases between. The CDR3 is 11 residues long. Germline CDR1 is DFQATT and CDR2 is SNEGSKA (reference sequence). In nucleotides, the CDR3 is TGCAGTGCTGGCAGGGACACTGAAGCTTTCTTT. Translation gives CSAGRDTEAFF.

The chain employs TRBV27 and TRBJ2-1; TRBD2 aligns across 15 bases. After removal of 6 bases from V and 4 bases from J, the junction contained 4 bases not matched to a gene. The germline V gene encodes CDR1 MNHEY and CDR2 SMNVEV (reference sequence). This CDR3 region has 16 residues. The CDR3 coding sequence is TGTGCCAGCAGCGTAGGGACTAGCGGGGGGTACAATGAGCAGTTCTTC. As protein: CASSVGTSGGYNEQFF.

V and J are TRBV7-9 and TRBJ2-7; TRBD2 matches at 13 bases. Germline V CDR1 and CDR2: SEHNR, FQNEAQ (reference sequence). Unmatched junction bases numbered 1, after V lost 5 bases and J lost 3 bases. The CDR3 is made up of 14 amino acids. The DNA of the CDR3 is TGTGCCAGCAGCCGGACTAGCGGGGGCTACGAGCAGTACTTC. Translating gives CASSRTSGGYEQYF.

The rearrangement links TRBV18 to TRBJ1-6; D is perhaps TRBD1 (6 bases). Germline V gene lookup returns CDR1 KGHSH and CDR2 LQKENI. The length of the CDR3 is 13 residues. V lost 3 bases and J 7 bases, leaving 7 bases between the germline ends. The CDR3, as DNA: TGTGCCAGCTCACCGGGGGCCAATTCACCCCTCCACTTT. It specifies CASSPGANSPLHF.

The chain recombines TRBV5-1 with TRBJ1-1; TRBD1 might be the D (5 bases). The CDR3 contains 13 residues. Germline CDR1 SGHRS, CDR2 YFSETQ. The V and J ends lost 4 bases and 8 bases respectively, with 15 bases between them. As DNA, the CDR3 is TGCGCCAGCAGCCGCGGGGCCATTTGGGAAGCTTTCTTT. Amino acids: CASSRGAIWEAFF.